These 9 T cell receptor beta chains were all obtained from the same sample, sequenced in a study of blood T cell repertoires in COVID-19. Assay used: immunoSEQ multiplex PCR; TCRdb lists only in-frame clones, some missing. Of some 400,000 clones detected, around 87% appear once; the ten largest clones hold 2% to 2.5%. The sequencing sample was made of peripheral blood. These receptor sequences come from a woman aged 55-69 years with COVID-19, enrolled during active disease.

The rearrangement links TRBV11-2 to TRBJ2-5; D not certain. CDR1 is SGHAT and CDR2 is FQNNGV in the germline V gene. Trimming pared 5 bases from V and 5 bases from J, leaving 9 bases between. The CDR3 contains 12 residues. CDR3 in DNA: TGTGCCAGCAGCCCCTCGGTTGAGACCCAGTACTTC. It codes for CASSPSVETQYF.

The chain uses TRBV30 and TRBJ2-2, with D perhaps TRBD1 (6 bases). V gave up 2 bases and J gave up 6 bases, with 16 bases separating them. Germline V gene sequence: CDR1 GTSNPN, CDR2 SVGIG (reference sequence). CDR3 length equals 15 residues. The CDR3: CAWSLTGLDAGELFF. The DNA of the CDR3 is TGTGCCTGGAGTTTAACAGGGTTGGATGCCGGGGAGCTGTTTTTT.

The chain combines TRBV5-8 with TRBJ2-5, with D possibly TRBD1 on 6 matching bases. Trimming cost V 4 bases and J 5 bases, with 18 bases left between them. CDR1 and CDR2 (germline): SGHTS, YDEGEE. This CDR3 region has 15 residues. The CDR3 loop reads CASSTGTFPGETQYF. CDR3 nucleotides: TGTGCCAGCAGCACTGGGACATTCCCGGGGGAGACCCAGTACTTC.

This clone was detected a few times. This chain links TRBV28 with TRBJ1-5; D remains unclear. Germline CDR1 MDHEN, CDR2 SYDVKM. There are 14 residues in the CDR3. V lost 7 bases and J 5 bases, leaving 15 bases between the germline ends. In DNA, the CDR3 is TGTGCCAGCACCTCGAACCGGGAGGATCAGCCCCAGCATTTT. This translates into CASTSNREDQPQHF. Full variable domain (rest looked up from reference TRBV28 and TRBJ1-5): DVKVTQSSRYLVKRTGEKVFLECVQDMDHENMFWYRQDPGLGLRLIYFSYDVKMKEKGDIPEGYSVSREKKERFSLILESASTNQTSMYLCASTSNREDQPQHFGDGTRLSIL.

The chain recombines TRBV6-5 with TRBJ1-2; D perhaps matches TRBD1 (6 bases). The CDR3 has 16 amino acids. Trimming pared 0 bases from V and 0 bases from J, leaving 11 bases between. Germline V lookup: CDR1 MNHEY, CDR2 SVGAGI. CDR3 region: CASSYSARGPNYGYTF. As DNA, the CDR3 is TGTGCCAGCAGTTACTCTGCCAGGGGTCCTAACTATGGCTACACCTTC.

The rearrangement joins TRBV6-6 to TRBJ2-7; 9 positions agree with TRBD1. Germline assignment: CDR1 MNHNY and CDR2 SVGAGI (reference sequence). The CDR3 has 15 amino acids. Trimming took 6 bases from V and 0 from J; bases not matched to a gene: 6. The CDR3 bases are TGTGCCAGCAGGCTCCGGGACAGGGACTCCTACGAGCAGTACTTC. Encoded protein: CASRLRDRDSYEQYF.

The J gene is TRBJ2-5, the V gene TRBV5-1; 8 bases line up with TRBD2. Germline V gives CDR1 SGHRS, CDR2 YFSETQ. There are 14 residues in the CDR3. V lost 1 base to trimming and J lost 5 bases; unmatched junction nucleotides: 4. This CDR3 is CASSLTSGEETQYF. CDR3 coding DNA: TGCGCCAGCAGCTTGACTAGCGGTGAGGAGACCCAGTACTTC. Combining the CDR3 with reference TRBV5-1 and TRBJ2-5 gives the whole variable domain KAGVTQTPRYLIKTRGQQVTLSCSPISGHRSVSWYQQTPGQGLQFLFEYFSETQRNKGNFPGRFSGRQFSNSRSEMNVSTLELGDSALYLCASSLTSGEETQYFGPGTRLLVL.

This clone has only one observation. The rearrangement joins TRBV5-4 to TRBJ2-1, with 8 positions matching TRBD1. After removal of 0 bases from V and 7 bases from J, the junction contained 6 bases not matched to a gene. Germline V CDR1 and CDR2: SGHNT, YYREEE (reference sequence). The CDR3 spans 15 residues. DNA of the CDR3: TGTGCCAGCAGCTTGGGGACAGGGACTTCAAATGAGCAGTTCTTC. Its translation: CASSLGTGTSNEQFF.

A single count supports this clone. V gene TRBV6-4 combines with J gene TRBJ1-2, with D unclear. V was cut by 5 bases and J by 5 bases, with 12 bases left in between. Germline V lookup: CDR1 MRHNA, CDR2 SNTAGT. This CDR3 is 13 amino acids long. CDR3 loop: CASSKGPGYGYTF. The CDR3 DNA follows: TGTGCCAGCAGTAAGGGCCCGGGGTATGGCTACACCTTC.